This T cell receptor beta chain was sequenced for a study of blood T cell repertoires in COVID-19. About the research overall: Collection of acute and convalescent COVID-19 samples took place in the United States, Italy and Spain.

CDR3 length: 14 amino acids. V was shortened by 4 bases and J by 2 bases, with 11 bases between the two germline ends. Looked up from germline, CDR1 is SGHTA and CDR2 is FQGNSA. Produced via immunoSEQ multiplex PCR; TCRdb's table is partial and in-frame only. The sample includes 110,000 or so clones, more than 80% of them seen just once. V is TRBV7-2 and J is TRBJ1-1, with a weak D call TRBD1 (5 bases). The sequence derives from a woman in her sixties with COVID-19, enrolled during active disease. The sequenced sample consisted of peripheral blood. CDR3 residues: CASSSQVSNTEAFF. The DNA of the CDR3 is TGTGCCAGCAGCTCACAGGTTTCTAACACTGAAGCTTTCTTT.